Listed below are T cell receptor beta chains from one sample, sequenced in a study of control samples from healthy donors and cancer patients. Profiling relied on immunoSEQ multiplex PCR, and the TCRdb table lists in-frame clones only, not all of them. This sample has about 97,000 clones, with roughly 94% found just once. Sequences were obtained from blood. The receptors were gathered from a woman aged 18-30 years in good health. Both conserved end residues are part of each CDR3. Fields, in order: D gene, J gene, V gene, clone size, CDR3 protein, CDR3 DNA. A D gene is named only where the DNA matches it firmly. Some rows have no size entry. The others give once, few or many, or a class for an expanded clone.

>.|TRBJ2-3|TRBV18|once
CASSPRDTDTQYF
TGTGCCAGCTCACCGAGGGATACAGATACGCAGTATTTT
>.|TRBJ1-1|TRBV6-2/TRBV6-3|few
CASSYWVNTEAFF
TGTGCCAGCAGTTACTGGGTGAACACTGAAGCTTTCTTT
>.|TRBJ1-2|TRBV3-1/TRBV3-2|.
CASSLPDSYGYTF
TGTGCCAGCAGCCTACCCGACAGCTATGGCTACACCTTC
>.|TRBJ2-1|TRBV2|.
CASRETYLATEQFF
TGTGCCAGCAGGGAAACCTATCTAGCGACCGAGCAGTTCTTC
>.|TRBJ2-3|TRBV24-1|.
CATKSFLEADTQYF
TGTGCCACCAAAAGCTTCCTGGAGGCAGATACGCAGTATTTT
>.|TRBJ2-7|TRBV5-8|once
CASSLDLTYEQYF
TGTGCCAGCAGCTTGGATCTTACCTACGAGCAGTACTTC
>.|TRBJ2-5|TRBV7-9|.
CASSSDSSETQYF
TGTGCCAGCAGCTCCGATTCCTCAGAGACCCAGTACTTC
>.|TRBJ2-4|TRBV2|.
CASRRVAGVQNIQYF
TGTGCCAGCAGAAGAGTAGCAGGGGTCCAAAACATTCAGTACTTC
>TRBD2|TRBJ2-4|TRBV7-2|.
CASSLGTLAGLAKNIQYF
TGTGCCAGCAGCTTGGGGACGCTAGCGGGCTTAGCCAAAAACATTCAGTACTTC
>.|TRBJ2-7|TRBV4-2|.
CASSQVRPLVYEQYF
TGTGCCAGCAGCCAAGTTCGCCCCCTAGTCTACGAGCAGTACTTC
>.|TRBJ2-6|TRBV5-1|.
CASSFTGSGANVLTF
TGCGCCAGCAGCTTTACTGGCTCTGGGGCCAACGTCCTGACTTTC
>.|TRBJ2-4|TRBV5-1|.
CASSPTPASLAKNIQYF
TGCGCCAGCAGCCCGACGCCGGCTTCTCTAGCCAAAAACATTCAGTACTTC
>TRBD1|TRBJ1-6|TRBV9|.
CASSVSTGGDSPLHF
TGTGCCAGCAGCGTATCAACAGGGGGCGATTCACCCCTCCACTTT
>TRBD1|TRBJ1-2|TRBV9|.
CASSGRDRGFGYTF
TGTGCCAGCAGCGGACGGGACAGGGGGTTTGGCTACACCTTC
>.|TRBJ1-6|TRBV18|.
CASSPPIGQPVKDSPLHF
TGTGCCAGCTCACCACCGATCGGACAGCCAGTAAAGGATTCACCCCTCCACTTT
>.|TRBJ1-4|TRBV7-9|.
CASTRDTTEKLFF
TGTGCCAGCACCCGGGACACGACCGAAAAACTGTTTTTT
>.|TRBJ2-5|TRBV5-1|.
CASSLVAREYETQYF
TGCGCCAGCAGCTTGGTCGCCAGGGAATACGAGACCCAGTACTTC
>.|TRBJ1-5|TRBV30|few
CAWKAGANQPQHF
TGTGCCTGGAAGGCAGGGGCGAATCAGCCCCAGCATTTT
>.|TRBJ1-2|TRBV21-1|once
CASKDGTEYGYTF
TGTGCCAGCAAAGACGGGACGGAGTATGGCTACACCTTC
>.|TRBJ2-7|TRBV7-9|.
CASRMIQYNEQYF
TGTGCCAGCAGGATGATTCAATATAACGAGCAGTACTTC
>TRBD2|TRBJ2-2|TRBV6-4|few
CASSDSLAGAGELFF
TGTGCCAGCAGTGACTCACTAGCGGGGGCCGGGGAGCTGTTTTTT
>.|TRBJ1-3|TRBV2|.
CASSLGQIPGNTIYF
TGTGCCAGCAGTCTTGGACAGATTCCTGGAAACACCATATATTTT
>.|TRBJ2-6|TRBV4-3|.
CASSQEQGTGANVLTF
TGCGCCAGCAGCCAAGAGCAGGGAACTGGGGCCAACGTCCTGACTTTC